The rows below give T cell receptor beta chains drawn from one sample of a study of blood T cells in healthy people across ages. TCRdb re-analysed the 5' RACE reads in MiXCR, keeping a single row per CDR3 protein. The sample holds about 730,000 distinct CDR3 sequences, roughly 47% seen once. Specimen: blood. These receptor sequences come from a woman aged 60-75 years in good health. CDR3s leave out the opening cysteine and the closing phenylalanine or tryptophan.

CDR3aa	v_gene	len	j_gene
ATSRPGSLTGELF	TRBV15	13	TRBJ2-2
ASSQEQGSYGYT	TRBV4-2	12	TRBJ1-2
ASSIDQASNQPQH	TRBV19	13	TRBJ1-5
ASQRRGDSNEQF	TRBV7-3	12	TRBJ2-1
SATARSSYNSPLH	TRBV20-1	13	TRBJ1-6
ASSQVQLSSYNEQF	TRBV4-3	14	TRBJ2-1
ASSLERAPQPQH	TRBV7-8	12	TRBJ1-5
ASSLGGANVLT	TRBV27	11	TRBJ2-6
ASSPTGGNTGELF	TRBV5-1	13	TRBJ2-2
ASSDWTSGTGYYNEQF	TRBV25-1	16	TRBJ2-1
ATAGRAYNEQY	TRBV24-1	11	TRBJ2-4
ASTAGQGLRGYT	TRBV6-6	12	TRBJ1-2
ASSYGAGMGEAF	TRBV6-6	12	TRBJ1-1
SARDRSGGASYEQY	TRBV20-1	14	TRBJ2-7
ASSQFEGEDTDTQY	TRBV7-8	14	TRBJ2-3
ASSLITPGTGNEQY	TRBV5-1	14	TRBJ2-7
ASSQEASGRFYNEQF	TRBV4-3	15	TRBJ2-1
ASSLALAGGGSYNEQY	TRBV7-6	16	TRBJ2-5
ASSQLRTGTSEQY	TRBV14	13	TRBJ2-7
ASSLETKGGYT	TRBV5-1	11	TRBJ1-2
ASSQEEAGGLDTQY	TRBV3-1	14	TRBJ2-3
ASSAIDEQF	TRBV5-4	9	TRBJ2-1